The 14 T cell receptor beta chains in this list originate from one sample, sequenced in a study of T cells in Graves' hyperthyroidism and ophthalmopathy. Researchers amplified the TCR beta CDR3 regions from RNA transcripts. The primer set for the first-round RT-PCR of the TCR CDR3 was HTBI. TCRdb independently ran MiXCR on the multiplex PCR reads; one entry per CDR3 protein. In the table there are around 620,000 distinct CDR3 sequences, roughly 50% of which are singletons. Sequencing input: peripheral blood or thyroid tissue (not recorded which). The origin of the receptors is an adult woman with Graves' disease, either hyperthyroidism or ophthalmopathy (not recorded which).

This chain uses TRBV28 with TRBJ1-5, with D perhaps matching TRBD1 (5 bases). The length of the CDR3 is 17 residues. Germline V lookup: CDR1 MDHEN, CDR2 SYDVKM. Trimming shortened V by 6 bases and J by 5 bases, and 23 bases separated the two germline ends. The CDR3 DNA is TGTGCCAGCAGCCTGGCGGCGATGGGGGGTTGGGATCAGCCCCAGCATTTT. Its translation is CASSLAAMGGWDQPQHF.

This clonotype was seen repeatedly, ten times or more. V and J are TRBV19 and TRBJ2-2; D unclear. Germline V gene data show CDR1 as LNHDA and CDR2 as SQIVND (reference sequence). The V and J ends lost 5 bases and 4 bases respectively, with 17 bases between them. CDR3 length: 16 residues. This CDR3 is CASSPRFLAATGELFF. CDR3 coding DNA: TGTGCCAGTAGTCCGCGCTTTTTGGCAGCCACCGGGGAGCTGTTTTTT. Drawing the rest from reference TRBV19 and TRBJ2-2, the complete variable domain is DGGITQSPKYLFRKEGQNVTLSCEQNLNHDAMYWYRQDPGQGLRLIYYSQIVNDFQKGDIAEGYSVSREKKESFPLTVTSAQKNPTAFYLCASSPRFLAATGELFFGEGSRLTVL.

This clonotype has only a few counts. A much larger clone sits a single nucleotide away, making a read error possible. The CDR3 end shows no conserved phenylalanine or tryptophan, and so a read error is likely. This chain joins TRBV27 and TRBJ1-6; no clear D gene. CDR1 MNHEY and CDR2 SMNVEV come from the germline V gene (reference sequence). The CDR3 has 12 residues. The ends were cut back, 5 bases at V and 11 bases at J, with 10 bases in the middle. The CDR3 region is CASSDMGTPLHL. Here the CDR3 DNA reads TGTGCCAGCAGTGACATGGGGACACCCCTCCACCTT.

The rearrangement joins TRBV19 to TRBJ2-5; D perhaps matches TRBD2 (6 bases). The CDR3 consists of 14 residues. The germline V and J ends were trimmed by 2 bases and 3 bases, with 10 bases remaining between them. Germline CDR1 and CDR2: LNHDA and SQIVND (reference sequence). The CDR3 protein is CASSITGDEETQYF. The CDR3 nucleotides are TGTGCCAGTAGTATAACGGGGGATGAAGAGACCCAGTACTTC.

This clonotype was seen a handful of times. Because the CDR3 is missing its conserved closing phenylalanine or tryptophan, this is likely a read error. No DNA is shown, since the ends of the CDR3 on it are uncertain; the CDR3 is the one TCRdb lists. The V call is TRBV5-4, the J call TRBJ1-1; the table's D call, TRBD1, was not checked against the DNA. Looked up from germline, CDR1 is SGHNT and CDR2 is YYREEE (reference sequence). The CDR3 totals 9 residues, both ends included. The CDR3 region is CASSLGGQG.

This clonotype has ten or more counts. The gene calls are TRBV12-3 or TRBV12-4 and TRBJ1-2, with TRBD1 as a possible D gene (5 bases). Between the trimmed V and J ends, which lost 2 bases and 6 bases, there was a span of 16 bases. The CDR3 contains 15 residues. In DNA, the CDR3 is TGTGCCAGCAGTTTATTCCAGGGATTCTTCAATGGCTACACCTTC. It encodes CASSLFQGFFNGYTF.

Many counts were recorded for this clonotype. The rearrangement joins TRBV29-1 to TRBJ2-7, with 14 bases fitting TRBD2. Germline V lookup: CDR1 SQVTM, CDR2 ANQGSEA. The CDR3 is 16 residues long. J lost 5 bases, V lost 5 bases, and 11 bases had no gene match. The CDR3 spells CSVFETSGRVEDEQYF. DNA of the CDR3: TGCAGCGTTTTTGAGACTAGCGGGAGGGTTGAGGACGAGCAGTACTTC.

V usage is TRBV2 and J usage is TRBJ2-2; possible D gene TRBD2, 6 bases. This CDR3 is built from 14 residues. The V gene's germline CDR1 is SNHLY and CDR2 FYNNEI. The V end lost 10 bases, the J end lost 5 bases, and 17 bases lay between the germline ends. The DNA of the CDR3 is TGTGCCACCAGCCCGGGACTCGAGACCGGGGAGCTGTTTTTT. Translated: CATSPGLETGELFF.

The rearrangement links TRBV29-1 to TRBJ1-2, with D perhaps TRBD1 (5 bases). This CDR3 has 10 amino acids. V lost 5 bases and J 7 bases, leaving 8 bases between the germline ends. CDR1 and CDR2 (germline): SQVTM, ANQGSEA. DNA of the CDR3: TGCAGCGTTAGAGGGGCTGGCTACACCTTC. This sequence encodes CSVRGAGYTF.

Comment on this clonotype: Because the CDR3's place on the DNA is in doubt, the DNA is left out and the CDR3 is given as listed by TCRdb. The rearrangement links TRBV25-1 to TRBJ2-5; the table's TRBD2 call for D was not verified on the DNA. The V gene's germline CDR1 is MGHDK and CDR2 SYGVNS. The CDR3 adds up to 24 amino acids, both ends counted. This CDR3 reads CDSSIYLCSVEPMRLAVTQETQYF.

The sample holds many counts of this clonotype. This sequence joins TRBV4-2 and TRBJ2-6; D unclear. Trimming shortened V by 3 bases and J by 0 bases, and 12 bases separated the two germline ends. CDR3 length equals 17 residues. From germline, CDR1 is LGHNA and CDR2 YNFKEQ. CDR3 residues: CASSQGSANSGANVLTF. The CDR3, as DNA: TGTGCCAGCAGCCAGGGTTCAGCTAACTCTGGGGCCAACGTCCTGACTTTC.

This clonotype came up once. J is TRBJ2-7 and V is TRBV29-1, with no clear D. V shed 1 base and J shed 2 bases, with 24 bases lying between them. The CDR3 runs 18 residues. CDR1 is SQVTM, CDR2 ANQGSEA, per germline. Here the CDR3 DNA reads TGCAGCGTTGAAGTTTCGCCCGACGACCAGCATTTGGCCTACGAGCAGTACTTC. Its protein is CSVEVSPDDQHLAYEQYF.

The gene calls are TRBV30 and TRBJ1-1; D uncertain. CDR1 and CDR2 (germline): GTSNPN, SVGIG (reference sequence). The CDR3 is 15 residues long. Trimming stripped 6 bases from V and 0 bases from J, with 17 bases between. CDR3 region: CACSAIGRMNTEAFF. CDR3 coding DNA: TGTGCCTGTTCTGCCATCGGCAGAATGAACACTGAAGCTTTCTTT.

The CDR3 region is CAISVVPTDTQYF. The CDR3 DNA reads TGTGCCATCAGTGTAGTCCCCACAGATACGCAGTATTTT. V usage is TRBV10-3 and J usage is TRBJ1-4; the D is unclear. The tail of the sequence fits TRBJ2-3 better, so the J call may be wrong. The CDR3 totals 13 residues. Germline V CDR1 and CDR2: ENHRY, SYGVKD.